The rows below give T cell receptor beta chains drawn from one sample of a study of control samples from healthy donors and cancer patients. TCRdb's table, derived via immunoSEQ multiplex PCR, lists solely in-frame clones and lacks some. The sample yields roughly 130,000 clones, approximately 95% seen once. Sequencing input: blood. These receptor sequences come from a young man in good health. Each CDR3 is given with its conserved first and last residue. The order of the fields is J gene, D gene, V gene, clone size, CDR3 DNA, CDR3 protein. D genes are given only for firm matches. Some rows mark clone size as missing; the rest say once, few, many or name a class of expanded clone.

TRBJ2-7	-	TRBV14	-	TGTGCCAGCAGCCAAGGTTGGGACACCGTCTATGACGAGCAGTACTTC	CASSQGWDTVYDEQYF
TRBJ2-7	-	TRBV27	-	TGTGCCAGCAGTTTACGGGCCGTAGGATACGAGCAGTACTTC	CASSLRAVGYEQYF
TRBJ1-2	-	TRBV7-3	once	TGTGCCAGCAGCCCGGACAGAAACTATGGCTACACCTTC	CASSPDRNYGYTF
TRBJ2-7	-	TRBV6-2/TRBV6-3	-	TGTGCCAGCAGTTCCTGGCAGGAGAACTACGAGCAGTACTTC	CASSSWQENYEQYF
TRBJ1-6	-	TRBV6-7	-	TGTGCCAGCAGTTACTCACGGGACCCCTATAATTCACCCCTCCACTTT	CASSYSRDPYNSPLHF
TRBJ2-2	TRBD1	TRBV28	-	TGTGCCAGCAGAACCGGGACAGTAAACACCGGGGAGCTGTTTTTT	CASRTGTVNTGELFF
TRBJ2-2	-	TRBV7-8	-	TGTGCCAGCAGCTTTTTAAACACCGGGGAGCTGTTTTTT	CASSFLNTGELFF
TRBJ2-3	TRBD1	TRBV11-2	-	TGTGCCAGCAGCCCCGACCGGGACAGGGAAAAAGATACGCAGTATTTT	CASSPDRDREKDTQYF
TRBJ1-3	-	TRBV9	-	TGTGCCAGCAGCGGCACAATCCGGGACGGGGACACCATATATTTT	CASSGTIRDGDTIYF
TRBJ2-2	TRBD1	TRBV4-1	-	TGCGCCAGCAGCCTTTACAGGGGGCACACCGGGGAGCTGTTTTTT	CASSLYRGHTGELFF
TRBJ2-5	-	TRBV5-5	-	TGTGCCAGCAGCTTGCTGGCAACAGTCCAAGAGACCCAGTACTTC	CASSLLATVQETQYF
TRBJ2-1	TRBD2	TRBV9	once	TGTGCCAGCAGCGTAGTTGGACTAGCGGGGGGGAGCTCCTACAATGAGCAGTTCTTC	CASSVVGLAGGSSYNEQFF
TRBJ1-3	-	TRBV6-5	-	TGTGCCAGCAGTTACTCGCCGAACTCTGGAAACACCATATATTTT	CASSYSPNSGNTIYF
TRBJ1-3	-	TRBV4-1	-	TGCGCCAGCAGCCAAGCCTCGGAGGGCCGGAACACCATATATTTT	CASSQASEGRNTIYF
TRBJ2-3	-	TRBV6-6	once	TGTGCCAGCAGTTATTGGGATACGCAGTATTTT	CASSYWDTQYF
TRBJ1-1	-	TRBV7-8	-	TGTGCCAGCAGCTTAGTAGCAGGGAACACTGAAGCTTTCTTT	CASSLVAGNTEAFF
TRBJ1-6	TRBD1	TRBV6-2/TRBV6-3	-	TGTGCCAGCAGTTACGATCTGAACAGGGGGGGTAATTCACCCCTCCACTTT	CASSYDLNRGGNSPLHF
TRBJ1-4	-	TRBV9	-	TGTGCCAGCAGCGCAGTGTGGGACACCAAAAATGAAAAACTGTTTTTT	CASSAVWDTKNEKLFF
TRBJ2-5	-	TRBV4-1	-	TGCGCCAGCAGCCAAGATCGAAGGACCCTGGAGTACTTC	CASSQDRRTLEYF
TRBJ2-1	TRBD2	TRBV19	-	TGTGCCAGTTCCGGGACTAGCGGGGCCGAGCAGTTCTTC	CASSGTSGAEQFF
TRBJ1-6	-	TRBV4-1	-	TGCGCCAGCAGCCAAGAGTCGAGCTCCTATAATTCACCCCTCCACTTT	CASSQESSSYNSPLHF
TRBJ2-7	-	TRBV12-3/TRBV12-4	-	TGTGCCAGCTCCGAGGGGGGCACCGAGCAGTACTTC	CASSEGGTEQYF